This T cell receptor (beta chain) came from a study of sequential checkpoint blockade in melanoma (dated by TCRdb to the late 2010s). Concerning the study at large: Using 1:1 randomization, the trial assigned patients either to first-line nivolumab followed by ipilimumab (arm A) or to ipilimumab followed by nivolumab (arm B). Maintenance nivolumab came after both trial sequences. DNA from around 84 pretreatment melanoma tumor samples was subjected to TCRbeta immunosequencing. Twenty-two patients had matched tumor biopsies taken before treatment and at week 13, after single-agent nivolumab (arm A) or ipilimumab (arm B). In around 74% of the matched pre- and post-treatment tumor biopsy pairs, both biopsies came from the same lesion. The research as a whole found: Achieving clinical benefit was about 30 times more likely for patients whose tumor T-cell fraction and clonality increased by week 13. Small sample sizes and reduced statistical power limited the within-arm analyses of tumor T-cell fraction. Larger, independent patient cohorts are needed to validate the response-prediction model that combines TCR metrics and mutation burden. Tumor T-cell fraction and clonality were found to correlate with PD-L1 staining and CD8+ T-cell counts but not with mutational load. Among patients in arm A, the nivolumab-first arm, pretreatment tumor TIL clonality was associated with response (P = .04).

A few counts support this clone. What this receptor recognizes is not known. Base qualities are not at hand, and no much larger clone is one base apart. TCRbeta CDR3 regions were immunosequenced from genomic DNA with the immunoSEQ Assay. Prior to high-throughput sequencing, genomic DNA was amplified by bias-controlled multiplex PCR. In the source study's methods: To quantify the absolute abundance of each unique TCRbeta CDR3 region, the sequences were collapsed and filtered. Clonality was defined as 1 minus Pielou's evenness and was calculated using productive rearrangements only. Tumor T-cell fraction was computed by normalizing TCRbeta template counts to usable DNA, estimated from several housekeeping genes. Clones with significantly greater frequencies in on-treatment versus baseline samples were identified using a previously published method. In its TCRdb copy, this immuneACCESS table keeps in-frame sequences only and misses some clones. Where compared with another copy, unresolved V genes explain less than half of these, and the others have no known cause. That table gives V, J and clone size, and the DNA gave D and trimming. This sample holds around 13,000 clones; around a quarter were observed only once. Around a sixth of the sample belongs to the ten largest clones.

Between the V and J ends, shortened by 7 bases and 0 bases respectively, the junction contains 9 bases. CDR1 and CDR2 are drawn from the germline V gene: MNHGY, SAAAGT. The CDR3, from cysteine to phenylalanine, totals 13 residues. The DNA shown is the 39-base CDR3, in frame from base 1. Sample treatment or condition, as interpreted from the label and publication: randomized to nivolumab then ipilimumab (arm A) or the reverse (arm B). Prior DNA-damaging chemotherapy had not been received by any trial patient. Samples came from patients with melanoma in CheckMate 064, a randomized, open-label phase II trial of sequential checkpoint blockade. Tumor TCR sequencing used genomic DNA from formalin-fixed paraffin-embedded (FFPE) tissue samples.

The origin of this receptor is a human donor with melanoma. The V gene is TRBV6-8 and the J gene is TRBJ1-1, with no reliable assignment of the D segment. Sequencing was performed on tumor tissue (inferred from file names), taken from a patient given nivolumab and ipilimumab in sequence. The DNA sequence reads TGTGCCAGCACGAGACACCTGAACACTGAAGCTTTCTTT. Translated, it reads CASTRHLNTEAFF.